This paragraph covers one T cell receptor (beta chain) sequence. Combining a sample-barcoded 5' primer with a J-beta primer mix, a second PCR ran for about 6 to 12 cycles. A single record per CDR3 protein comes from TCRdb applying MiXCR to the 5' RACE reads. Counted here are roughly 2 million distinct CDR3 sequences, roughly 50% occurring once; the ten biggest clones make up around 2.1%. The data derive from a study of blood T cells in healthy people across ages. The CDR3 contains 15 residues. Germline CDR1 reads SNHLY; CDR2 reads FYNNEI. V was clipped by 2 bases and J by 13 bases, with 23 bases between them.

This chain links TRBV2 with TRBJ2-5; D not certain. The specimen was blood. This TCR was recovered from a woman in her thirties or forties in good health. The CDR3 DNA follows: TGTGCCAGCAGTGAAACCCGGGCGGCTAGTGGCCCACGGTACTTC. Translation: CASSETRAASGPRYF.